This TCR beta chain was sequenced in a study of blood T cell repertoires in COVID-19. The wider study: Sites in the United States, Italy and Spain provided acute and convalescent COVID-19 samples. T cells, B-cell-depleted T cells, or PBMCs provided the cDNA or gDNA that served as material.

Original processing notes: The authors estimated nucleated cell counts from reference gene primer amplification. Sequencing was performed with immunoSEQ multiplex PCR; in TCRdb, only in-frame clones are kept and a portion is missing. The DNA gave D and trimming, while V, J and clone size come from that table. The sample holds about 160,000 clones; 85% to 95% are singletons and the top ten take under 5%. This clone appeared a single time. V was shortened by 6 bases and J by 5 bases, with 10 bases between the two germline ends. Per the germline V gene, CDR1 is MNHEY and CDR2 is SVGAGI. The CDR3 is 13 amino acids.

Material for sequencing was peripheral blood. The chain carries TRBV6-5 and TRBJ1-4; D is unresolved. This TCR was recovered from a woman aged 50 to 60 with acute or convalescent COVID-19. CDR3 residues: CASRNSGNEKLFF. In DNA form, the CDR3 reads TGTGCCAGCAGGAATTCAGGCAATGAAAAACTGTTTTTT.